The 22 T cell receptor beta chains given below trace back to one sample, sequenced in a study of T-cell reconstitution after alpha-beta-depleted transplantation in children. During its preparation, the TCRbeta library received unique molecular identifiers. TCRdb ran MiXCR on the PCR reads and lists one entry per CDR3 protein. Of under 450,000 distinct CDR3 sequences in the sample, 15% to 20% were seen once. The sample consisted of PBMCs, mostly from graft donor cells, taken 360 days after TCRalphabeta/CD19-depleted stem cell transplant. These receptors were taken from a boy under three years old who had a stem cell transplant for Wiskott-Aldrich syndrome, so the T cells may come from the graft donor.

This clonotype came up a few times. The CDR3: CASSLVRASGRAQTNNEQFF. Written as DNA, the CDR3 is TGTGCCAGCAGCTTAGTTAGGGCTAGCGGGAGGGCCCAAACCAACAATGAGCAGTTCTTC. The rearrangement uses TRBV11-1 and TRBJ2-1, with 12 bases aligning to TRBD2. V trimming: 1 base; J trimming: 5 bases; junction bases outside the gene matches: 15. The length of the CDR3 is 20 residues. CDR1 is SGHAT and CDR2 is FQDESV in the germline V gene (reference sequence).

This clonotype came up a few times. The J gene is TRBJ1-1, the V gene TRBV2; possible D gene TRBD1, 5 bases. The CDR3 contains 13 residues. Per germline, CDR1 SNHLY and CDR2 FYNNEI. Trimming took off 4 bases at V and 4 bases at J, with 10 bases between the two ends. Here the CDR3 DNA reads TGTGCCAGCAGTGCGGAGGGGAGCACTGAAGCTTTCTTT. It is translated as CASSAEGSTEAFF.

The table lists this clonotype with a few counts. This rearrangement joins TRBV29-1 to TRBJ2-1; TRBD2 aligns across 15 bases. V shed 3 bases, J shed 1 base, and the junction held 4 bases outside the gene matches. The CDR3 loop spans 17 amino acids. Per germline, CDR1 SQVTM and CDR2 ANQGSEA. The CDR3 protein is CSVEGTSGGTSYNEQFF. As DNA, the CDR3 is TGCAGCGTTGAGGGGACTAGCGGGGGGACATCCTACAATGAGCAGTTCTTC.

In this sample, this clonotype turned up a few times. The chain couples TRBV20-1 to TRBJ1-2; 10 bases match TRBD1. Per germline, CDR1 DFQATT and CDR2 SNEGSKA (reference sequence). This CDR3 is 13 amino acids long. V lost 3 bases, J lost 7 bases, and 5 bases stayed unmatched. The CDR3 sequence is CSARDRGNGGYTF. CDR3 DNA: TGCAGTGCTAGGGACAGGGGGAACGGTGGCTACACCTTC.

This clonotype showed up just a few times. The V and J genes are TRBV5-1 and TRBJ2-2, with D tentatively TRBD1 or TRBD2 (5 bases each). Looked up from germline, CDR1 is SGHRS and CDR2 is YFSETQ. The V end lost 3 bases, the J end lost 1 base, and 10 bases lay between the germline ends. The CDR3 contains 15 residues. The CDR3 coding sequence is TGCGCCAGCAGCTCGGGGACCCTGAACACCGGGGAGCTGTTTTTT. Amino acid sequence: CASSSGTLNTGELFF.

This clonotype came up a few times. CDR3 DNA sequence: TGCAGCGTTGAGGGTCAGGGGTACGAGCAGTACTTC. This sequence encodes CSVEGQGYEQYF. V gene TRBV29-1 combines with J gene TRBJ2-7, with D perhaps matching TRBD1 (6 bases). The CDR3 runs to 12 residues. V shed 3 bases and J shed 4 bases, with 10 bases lying between them. The germline V gene encodes CDR1 SQVTM and CDR2 ANQGSEA.

This clonotype occurred a few times. The chain is built from TRBV18 and TRBJ2-7, with D perhaps TRBD2 (6 bases). Germline CDR1 reads KGHSH; CDR2 reads LQKENI. This CDR3 has 14 residues. V was shortened by 4 bases and J by 6 bases, with 16 bases between the two germline ends. The CDR3 spells CASSQSQGLPEQYF. DNA of the CDR3: TGTGCCAGCTCACAATCCCAGGGACTGCCCGAGCAGTACTTC.

V and J are TRBV29-1 and TRBJ2-1; tentative D call: TRBD2 (5 bases). Germline CDR1 is SQVTM and CDR2 is ANQGSEA. V lost 4 bases and J lost 4, with 14 bases in between. The CDR3 has 14 amino acids. This CDR3 reads CSVVISRGYNEQFF. The CDR3 DNA follows: TGCAGCGTTGTGATAAGTCGGGGATACAATGAGCAGTTCTTC.

J is TRBJ2-3 and V is TRBV24-1, with 7 bases matching TRBD2. V lost 1 base to trimming and J lost 0 bases; unmatched junction nucleotides: 3. CDR1 is KGHDR, CDR2 SFDVKD, per germline. The CDR3 has 16 amino acids. The CDR3 DNA follows: TGTGCCACCAGTGATTTAGCGGGGAGAAGCACAGATACGCAGTATTTT. Residues: CATSDLAGRSTDTQYF.

This clonotype showed up just a few times. The genes are TRBV20-1 and TRBJ2-1; D perhaps matches TRBD2 (7 bases). Germline V gene lookup returns CDR1 DFQATT and CDR2 SNEGSKA (reference sequence). CDR3 length equals 14 residues. The V end was cut by 1 base, the J end by 5 bases, with 12 bases between. In nucleotides, the CDR3 is TGCAGTGCTAGAGTGGGGGGGCCCAACAATGAGCAGTTCTTC. Protein sequence: CSARVGGPNNEQFF.

The chain links TRBV3-1 to TRBJ2-5; D gene uncertain. The V and J ends lost 7 bases and 5 bases respectively, with 11 bases between them. This CDR3 has 12 amino acids. Germline V gene data show CDR1 as LGHDT and CDR2 as YNNKEL (reference sequence). The CDR3 sequence: CASTTYGETQYF. The CDR3 DNA sequence: TGTGCCAGCACAACTTATGGGGAGACCCAGTACTTC.

The sample holds a few counts of this clonotype. The V gene is TRBV30, the J gene TRBJ2-3; 11 bases agree with TRBD1. Germline V gene data show CDR1 as GTSNPN and CDR2 as SVGIG (reference sequence). The CDR3 sequence is 16 residues long. V lost 2 bases, J lost 4 bases, and 8 bases stayed unmatched. The CDR3 bases are TGTGCCTGGAGTTTTCCGGGACAGGGGGTTGCAGATACGCAGTATTTT. Its protein is CAWSFPGQGVADTQYF.

CDR3: CASSTGTSSSGDTQYF. The CDR3, as DNA: TGTGCCAGCAGCACCGGGACTAGCTCCTCTGGAGATACGCAGTATTTT. The V and J genes are TRBV12-3 or TRBV12-4 and TRBJ2-3, with TRBD2 identical over 9 bases. CDR3 length equals 16 residues. J lost 5 bases, V lost 6 bases, and 12 bases had no gene match.

The chain links TRBV2 to TRBJ2-3, with 10 bases matching TRBD1. V gave up 3 bases and J gave up 1 base; unmatched junction bases: 1. This CDR3 region has 15 residues. Germline V CDR1 and CDR2: SNHLY, FYNNEI. The CDR3 reads CASSDGTGGTDTQYF. Written as DNA, the CDR3 is TGTGCCAGCAGTGACGGGACAGGGGGCACAGATACGCAGTATTTT.

A few counts support this clonotype. The chain links TRBV7-6 to TRBJ2-5; TRBD2 matches 7 bases. This CDR3 spans 17 amino acids. V lost 0 bases, J lost 10 bases, and 17 bases stayed unmatched. Germline CDR1 is SGHVS and CDR2 is FNYEAQ. As DNA, the CDR3 is TGTGCCAGCAGCTTAGCGATAGCGGGCAGAGTCCCGGGAAGCCAGTACTTC. This sequence encodes CASSLAIAGRVPGSQYF.

The chain has TRBV3-1 and TRBJ2-7; D possibly corresponds to TRBD1 (6 bases). Trimming took off 4 bases at V and 3 bases at J, with 16 bases between the two ends. This CDR3 is built from 15 residues. Germline CDR1 LGHDT, CDR2 YNNKEL (reference sequence). CDR3 residues: CASSLWRQASYEQYF. The CDR3 region has the DNA TGTGCCAGCAGCCTTTGGCGACAGGCTAGCTACGAGCAGTACTTC.

Here the CDR3 DNA reads TGCGCCAGCAGCCAAGGGGGATGGGGGGAAGTAGGCACAGATACGCAGTATTTT. Translating gives CASSQGGWGEVGTDTQYF. The chain is built from TRBV4-1 and TRBJ2-3, with D perhaps matching TRBD2 (6 bases). The germline V gene encodes CDR1 MGHRA and CDR2 YSYEKL. Trimming took off 1 base at V and 1 base at J, with 18 bases between the two ends. The CDR3 spans 18 residues.

This clonotype was seen a handful of times. This chain uses TRBV25-1 with TRBJ2-5, with 8 bases aligning to TRBD1. Germline trimming cut 4 bases from V and 1 base from J; bases unmatched to any gene: 2. CDR1 and CDR2 from the germline V gene are MGHDK and SYGVNS. The CDR3 has 14 residues. The CDR3 protein is CASSGRGLQETQYF. The DNA of the CDR3 is TGTGCCAGCAGTGGCAGGGGGCTCCAAGAGACCCAGTACTTC.

The chain carries TRBV5-5 and TRBJ2-5; D may be TRBD1 or TRBD2 (6 bases each). CDR3 size: 15 residues. The germline V and J ends were trimmed by 2 bases and 0 bases, with 11 bases remaining between them. Germline V gives CDR1 SGHKS, CDR2 YYEKEE (reference sequence). The CDR3 protein is CASSFRGDYQETQYF. The CDR3, as DNA: TGTGCCAGCAGCTTTAGGGGGGACTACCAAGAGACCCAGTACTTC. Based on the CDR3 plus reference TRBV5-5 and TRBJ2-5, the full variable domain is DAGVTQSPTHLIKTRGQQVTLRCSPISGHKSVSWYQQVLGQGPQFIFQYYEKEERGRGNFPDRFSARQFPNYSSELNVNALLLGDSALYLCASSFRGDYQETQYFGPGTRLLVL.

The sample holds a few counts of this clonotype. The rearrangement links TRBV7-2 to TRBJ2-3, with 9 bases identical to TRBD2. There are 16 residues in the CDR3. Trimming at V came to 1 base and at J to 1 base, leaving 3 bases not matched to a gene. Germline V gives CDR1 SGHTA, CDR2 FQGNSA. This chain's CDR3 is CASSLDGGGGTDTQYF. In DNA form, the CDR3 reads TGTGCCAGCAGCTTAGACGGCGGGGGGGGCACAGATACGCAGTATTTT.

This clonotype came up a few times. The chain links TRBV20-1 to TRBJ2-5; no definite D call. Between the trimmed V and J ends, which lost 3 bases and 7 bases, there was a span of 18 bases. Germline V gene lookup returns CDR1 DFQATT and CDR2 SNEGSKA (reference sequence). The CDR3 spans 14 residues. CDR3 amino acids: CSASLLLAISTQYF. DNA of the CDR3: TGCAGTGCTAGTCTATTACTGGCCATTTCGACCCAGTACTTC.

V and J are TRBV29-1 and TRBJ2-1, with TRBD2 identical over 7 bases. This CDR3 comprises 12 residues. Trimming took 7 bases from V and 0 from J; bases not matched to a gene: 0. CDR1 is SQVTM, CDR2 ANQGSEA, per germline. CDR3 nucleotide sequence: TGCAGCGGGACTAGCTCCTACAATGAGCAGTTCTTC. Residues: CSGTSSYNEQFF.